This record looks at one T cell receptor (beta chain) sequence and its context. Its matching antigen is unknown. Genomic DNA was employed as the template in profiling TCR beta VDJ and CDR3. Each CDR3 protein gets one entry after TCRdb re-called the reads with MiXCR. The sample has around 180,000 distinct CDR3 sequences; 64% are singletons. This sample was included in a study of CD8+CD57+ T cells in acquired aplastic anemia. Study-wide results and caveats: Sharing between patients and controls was observed for about 27 CD8+ CDR3 sequences.

In germline, CDR1 is SGHVS, CDR2 FQNEAQ. Trimming left V 2 bases short and J 8 bases short, with 9 bases between. The CDR3 extends over 12 amino acids. Sequencing input: sorted CD4+, CD8+, or CD8+CD57+ T cells (not recorded which) from PBMCs. This clonotype originated in a human donor with severe aplastic anemia or a healthy control (not recorded which). V gene TRBV7-8 combines with J gene TRBJ1-2, with D possibly TRBD1 on 5 matching bases. The CDR3: CASSLYDSGYTF. The CDR3 DNA sequence: TGTGCCAGCAGCTTATATGACAGCGGCTACACCTTC.